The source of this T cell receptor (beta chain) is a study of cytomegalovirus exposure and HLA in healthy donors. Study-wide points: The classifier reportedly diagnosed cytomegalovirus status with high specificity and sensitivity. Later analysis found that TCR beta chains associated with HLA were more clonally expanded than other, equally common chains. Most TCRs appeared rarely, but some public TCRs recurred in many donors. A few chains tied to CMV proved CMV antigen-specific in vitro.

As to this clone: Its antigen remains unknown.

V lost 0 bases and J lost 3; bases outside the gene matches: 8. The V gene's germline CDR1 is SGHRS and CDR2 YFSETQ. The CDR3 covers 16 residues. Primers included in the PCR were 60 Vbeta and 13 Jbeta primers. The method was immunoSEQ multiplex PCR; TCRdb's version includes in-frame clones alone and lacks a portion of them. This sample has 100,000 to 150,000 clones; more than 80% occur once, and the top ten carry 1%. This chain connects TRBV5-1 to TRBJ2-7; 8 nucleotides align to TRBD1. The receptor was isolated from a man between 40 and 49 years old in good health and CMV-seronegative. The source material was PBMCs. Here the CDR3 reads CASSLAPGQVIYEQYF. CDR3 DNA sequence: TGCGCCAGCAGCTTGGCTCCGGGACAGGTTATCTACGAGCAGTACTTC.